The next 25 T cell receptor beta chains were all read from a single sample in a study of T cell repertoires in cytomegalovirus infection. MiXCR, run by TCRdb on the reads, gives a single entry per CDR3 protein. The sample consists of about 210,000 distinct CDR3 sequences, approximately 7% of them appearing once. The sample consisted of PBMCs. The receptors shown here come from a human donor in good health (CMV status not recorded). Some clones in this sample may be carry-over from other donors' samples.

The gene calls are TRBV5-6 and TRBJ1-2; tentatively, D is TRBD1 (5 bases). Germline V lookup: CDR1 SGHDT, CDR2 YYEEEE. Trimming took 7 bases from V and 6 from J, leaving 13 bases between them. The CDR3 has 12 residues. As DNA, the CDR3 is TGTGCCAGCTGGCAGGGTGAGGATGGCTACACCTTC. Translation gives CASWQGEDGYTF. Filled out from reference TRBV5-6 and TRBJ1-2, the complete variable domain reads DAGVTQSPTHLIKTRGQQVTLRCSPKSGHDTVSWYQQALGQGPQFIFQYYEEEERQRGNFPDRFSGHQFPNYSSELNVNALLLGDSALYLCASWQGEDGYTFGSGTRLTVV.

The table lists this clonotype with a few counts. CDR3 nucleotides: TGTGCCAGCACCCCGAGGGGCTATGGCTACACCTTC. It yields the protein CASTPRGYGYTF. The rearrangement joins TRBV28 to TRBJ1-2; D is perhaps TRBD1 (5 bases). The CDR3 contains 12 residues. V shed 7 bases and J shed 4 bases, with 10 bases lying between them. Germline CDR1 MDHEN, CDR2 SYDVKM.

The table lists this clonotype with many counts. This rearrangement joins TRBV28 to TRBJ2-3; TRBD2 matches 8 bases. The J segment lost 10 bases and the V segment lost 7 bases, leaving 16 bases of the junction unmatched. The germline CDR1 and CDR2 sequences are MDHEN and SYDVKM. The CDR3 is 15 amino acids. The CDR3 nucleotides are TGTGCCAGCAAAGGCGCGGGGGGCAATTCCTTGGCGCAGTATTTT. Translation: CASKGAGGNSLAQYF. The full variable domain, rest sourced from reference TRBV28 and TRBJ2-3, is DVKVTQSSRYLVKRTGEKVFLECVQDMDHENMFWYRQDPGLGLRLIYFSYDVKMKEKGDIPEGYSVSREKKERFSLILESASTNQTSMYLCASKGAGGNSLAQYFGPGTRLTVL.

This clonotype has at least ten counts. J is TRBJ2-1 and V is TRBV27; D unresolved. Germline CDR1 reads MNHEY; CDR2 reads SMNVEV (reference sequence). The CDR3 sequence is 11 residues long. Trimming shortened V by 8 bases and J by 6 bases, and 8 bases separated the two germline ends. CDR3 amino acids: CASGNGNEQFF. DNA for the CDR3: TGTGCCAGCGGGAACGGCAATGAGCAGTTCTTC.

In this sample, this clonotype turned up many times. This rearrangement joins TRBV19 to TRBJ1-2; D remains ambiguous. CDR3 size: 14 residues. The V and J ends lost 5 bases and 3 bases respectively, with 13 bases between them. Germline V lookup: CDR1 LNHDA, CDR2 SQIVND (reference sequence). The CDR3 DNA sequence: TGTGCCAGTAGTGAAAAGGGCGAGGACTATGGCTACACCTTC. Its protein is CASSEKGEDYGYTF.

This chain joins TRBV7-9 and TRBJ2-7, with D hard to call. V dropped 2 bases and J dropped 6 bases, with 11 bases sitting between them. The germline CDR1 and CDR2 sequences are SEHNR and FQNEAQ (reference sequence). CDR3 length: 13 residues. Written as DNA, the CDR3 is TGTGCCAGCAGCTTAACTCTCGTACCCGAGCAGTACTTC. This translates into CASSLTLVPEQYF. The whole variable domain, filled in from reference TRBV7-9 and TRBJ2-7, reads DTGVSQNPRHKITKRGQNVTFRCDPISEHNRLYWYRQTLGQGPEFLTYFQNEAQLEKSRLLSDRFSAERPKGSFSTLEIQRTEQGDSAMYLCASSLTLVPEQYFGPGTRLTVT.

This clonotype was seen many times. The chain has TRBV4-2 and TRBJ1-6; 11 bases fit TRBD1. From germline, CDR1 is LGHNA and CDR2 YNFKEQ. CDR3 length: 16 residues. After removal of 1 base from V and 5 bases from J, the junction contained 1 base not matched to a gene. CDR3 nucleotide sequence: TGTGCCAGCAGCCAAGGGGACAGGGGGAATAATTCACCCCTCCACTTT. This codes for CASSQGDRGNNSPLHF.

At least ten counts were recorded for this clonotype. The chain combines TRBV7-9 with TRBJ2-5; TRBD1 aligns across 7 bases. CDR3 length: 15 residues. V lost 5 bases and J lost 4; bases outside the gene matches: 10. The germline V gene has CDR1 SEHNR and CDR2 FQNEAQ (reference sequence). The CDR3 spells CASSPGQEKGETQYF. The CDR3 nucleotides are TGTGCCAGCAGCCCTGGACAGGAAAAAGGAGAGACCCAGTACTTC. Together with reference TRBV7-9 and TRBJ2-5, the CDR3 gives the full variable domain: DTGVSQNPRHKITKRGQNVTFRCDPISEHNRLYWYRQTLGQGPEFLTYFQNEAQLEKSRLLSDRFSAERPKGSFSTLEIQRTEQGDSAMYLCASSPGQEKGETQYFGPGTRLLVL.

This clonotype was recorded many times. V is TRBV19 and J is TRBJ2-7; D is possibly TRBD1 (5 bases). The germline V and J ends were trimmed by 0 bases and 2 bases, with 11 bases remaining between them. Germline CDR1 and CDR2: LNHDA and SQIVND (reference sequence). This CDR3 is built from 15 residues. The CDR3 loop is CASSIDSTGTYEQYF. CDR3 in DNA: TGTGCCAGTAGTATAGATTCAACAGGAACCTACGAGCAGTACTTC.

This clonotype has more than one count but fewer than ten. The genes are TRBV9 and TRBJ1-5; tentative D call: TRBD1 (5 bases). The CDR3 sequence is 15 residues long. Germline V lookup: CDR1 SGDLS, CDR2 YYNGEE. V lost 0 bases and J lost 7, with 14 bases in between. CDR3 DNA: TGTGCCAGCAGCGTAGAAGGTCAGGGAGGCCAGCCCCAGCATTTT. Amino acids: CASSVEGQGGQPQHF.

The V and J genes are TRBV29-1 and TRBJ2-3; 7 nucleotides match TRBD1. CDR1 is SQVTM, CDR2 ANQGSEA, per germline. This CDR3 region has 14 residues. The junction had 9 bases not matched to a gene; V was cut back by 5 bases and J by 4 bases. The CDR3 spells CSVTQGKGADTQYF. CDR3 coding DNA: TGCAGCGTTACACAGGGGAAAGGTGCAGATACGCAGTATTTT.

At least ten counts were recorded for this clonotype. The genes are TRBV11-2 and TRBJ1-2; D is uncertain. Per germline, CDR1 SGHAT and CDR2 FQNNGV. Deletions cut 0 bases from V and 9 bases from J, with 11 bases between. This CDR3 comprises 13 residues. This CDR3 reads CASSLEGLESYTF. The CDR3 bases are TGTGCCAGCAGCTTAGAAGGGCTCGAGAGCTACACCTTC.

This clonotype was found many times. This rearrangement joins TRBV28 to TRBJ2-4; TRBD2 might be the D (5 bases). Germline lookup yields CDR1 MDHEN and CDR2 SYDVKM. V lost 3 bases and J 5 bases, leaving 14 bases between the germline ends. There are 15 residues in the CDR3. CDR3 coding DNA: TGTGCCAGCAGTTTTCACGGACTCAGAGAAAACATTCAGTACTTC. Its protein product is CASSFHGLRENIQYF.

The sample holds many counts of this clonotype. This chain's CDR3 is CASSLGIPDTQYF. CDR3 bases: TGTGCCAGCAGCTTGGGGATCCCAGATACGCAGTATTTT. The chain combines TRBV7-2 with TRBJ2-3; unclear D gene. Germline-derived CDR1 and CDR2 are SGHTA and FQGNSA. The CDR3 contains 13 residues. Trimming cost V 3 bases and J 4 bases, with 8 bases left between them.

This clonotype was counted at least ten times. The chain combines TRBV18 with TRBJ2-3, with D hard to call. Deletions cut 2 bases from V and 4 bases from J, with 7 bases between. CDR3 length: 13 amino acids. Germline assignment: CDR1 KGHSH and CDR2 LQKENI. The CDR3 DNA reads TGTGCCAGCTCACCAACGGGCTCAGATACGCAGTATTTT. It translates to CASSPTGSDTQYF.

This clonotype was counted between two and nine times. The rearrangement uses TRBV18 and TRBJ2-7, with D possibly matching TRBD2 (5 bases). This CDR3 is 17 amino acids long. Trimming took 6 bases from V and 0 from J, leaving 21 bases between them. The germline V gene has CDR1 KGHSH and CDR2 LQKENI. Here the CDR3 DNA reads TGTGCCAGCTCCACCACCAGGTCCTATACTAGCTCCTACGAGCAGTACTTC. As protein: CASSTTRSYTSSYEQYF. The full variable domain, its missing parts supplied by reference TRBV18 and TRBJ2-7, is NAGVMQNPRHLVRRRGQEARLRCSPMKGHSHVYWYRQLPEEGLKFMVYLQKENIIDESGMPKERFSAEFPKEGPSILRIQQVVRGDSAAYFCASSTTRSYTSSYEQYFGPGTRLTVT.

The CDR3 coding sequence is TGCGCCAGCAGCTTGGGGACAGCGAGGACCCAGTACTTC. Encoded protein: CASSLGTARTQYF. This sequence joins TRBV5-1 and TRBJ2-5; maybe TRBD1 (6 bases). The CDR3 consists of 13 residues. Germline V gene sequence: CDR1 SGHRS, CDR2 YFSETQ. Between the trimmed V and J ends, which lost 0 bases and 7 bases, there was a span of 10 bases.

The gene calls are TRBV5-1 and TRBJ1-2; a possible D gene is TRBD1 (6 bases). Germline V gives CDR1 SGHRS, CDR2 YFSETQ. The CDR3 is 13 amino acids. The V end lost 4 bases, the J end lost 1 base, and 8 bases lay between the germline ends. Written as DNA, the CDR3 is TGCGCCAGCAGCCAGGACAGTAACTATGGCTACACCTTC. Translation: CASSQDSNYGYTF.

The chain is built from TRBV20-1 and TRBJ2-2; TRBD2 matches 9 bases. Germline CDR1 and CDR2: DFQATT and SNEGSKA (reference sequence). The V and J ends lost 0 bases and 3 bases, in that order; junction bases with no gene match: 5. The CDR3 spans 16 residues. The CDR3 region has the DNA TGCAGTGCTAGAGATAGGAGGACTAGCGACACCGGGGAGCTGTTTTTT. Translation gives CSARDRRTSDTGELFF.

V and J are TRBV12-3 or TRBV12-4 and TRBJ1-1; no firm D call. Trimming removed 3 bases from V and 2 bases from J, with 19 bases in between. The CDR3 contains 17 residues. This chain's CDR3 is CASSFSPRGIVNTEAFF. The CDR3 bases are TGTGCCAGCAGTTTTTCCCCACGAGGGATAGTAAACACTGAAGCTTTCTTT.

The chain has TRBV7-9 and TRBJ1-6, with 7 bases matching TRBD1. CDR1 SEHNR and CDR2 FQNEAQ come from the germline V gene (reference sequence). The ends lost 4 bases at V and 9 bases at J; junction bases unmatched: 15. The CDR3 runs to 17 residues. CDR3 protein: CASSSHDREGVSSPLHF. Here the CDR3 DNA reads TGTGCCAGCAGCTCCCACGACAGGGAAGGCGTGAGTTCACCCCTCCACTTT.

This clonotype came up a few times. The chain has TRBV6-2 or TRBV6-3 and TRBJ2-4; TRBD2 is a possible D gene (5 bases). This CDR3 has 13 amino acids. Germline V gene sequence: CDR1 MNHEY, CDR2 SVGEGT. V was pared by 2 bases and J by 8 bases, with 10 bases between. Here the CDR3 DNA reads TGTGCCAGCAGTTACCCCCGGCGGGACATTCAGTACTTC. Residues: CASSYPRRDIQYF.

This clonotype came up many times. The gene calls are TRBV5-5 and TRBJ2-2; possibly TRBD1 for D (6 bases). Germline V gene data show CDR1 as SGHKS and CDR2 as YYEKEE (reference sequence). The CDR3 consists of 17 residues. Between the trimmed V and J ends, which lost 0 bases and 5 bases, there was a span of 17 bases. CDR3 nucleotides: TGTGCCAGCAGCTTGGCTCAGGGGTTAAGTTGGACCGGGGAGCTGTTTTTT. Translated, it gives CASSLAQGLSWTGELFF.

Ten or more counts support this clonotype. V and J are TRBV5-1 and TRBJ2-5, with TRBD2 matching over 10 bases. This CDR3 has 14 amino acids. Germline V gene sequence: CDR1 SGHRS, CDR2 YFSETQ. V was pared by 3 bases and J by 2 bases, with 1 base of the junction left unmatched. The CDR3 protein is CASSYSGGQETQYF. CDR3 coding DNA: TGCGCCAGCAGCTATAGCGGGGGGCAAGAGACCCAGTACTTC.

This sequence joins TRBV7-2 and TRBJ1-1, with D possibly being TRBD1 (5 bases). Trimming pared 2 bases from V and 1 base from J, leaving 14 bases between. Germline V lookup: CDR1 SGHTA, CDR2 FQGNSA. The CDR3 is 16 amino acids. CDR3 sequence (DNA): TGTGCCAGCAGCTTAAGTCGTTGGAGGGGGAACACTGAAGCTTTCTTT. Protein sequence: CASSLSRWRGNTEAFF.